This record covers a single T cell receptor beta chain. The entry originates in a study of blood T cell repertoires in COVID-19. Turning to the study itself: Some COVID-19 samples were acute and others convalescent; all came from the United States, Italy and Spain. In each case, the material was cDNA or gDNA derived from T cells, B-cell-depleted T cells, or PBMCs.

The authors' processing: Nucleated cell counts were estimated from reference gene primer amplification. The table came from immunoSEQ multiplex PCR; TCRdb's copy has only in-frame clones and leaves some out. That table supplies the V and J calls and clone size; D and trimming were determined from the DNA. The data show about 41,000 clones, 65% to 85% seen once. CDR1 and CDR2 (germline): LNHNV, YYDKDF (reference sequence). V lost 3 bases to trimming and J lost 8 bases, with 13 bases between them. The CDR3 length is 13 residues. This TCR was recovered from a woman older than 75 with active or convalescent COVID-19. Input material: peripheral blood. The chain links TRBV15 to TRBJ1-2; D is unresolved. In DNA, the CDR3 is TGTGCCACCAGCAGTGAACGGGTAGGAGGCTACACCTTC. It yields the protein CATSSERVGGYTF.